The subject of this entry is one T cell receptor (beta chain). As originally analysed: Scientists estimated how many nucleated cells there were by amplifying reference gene primers. Sequenced by immunoSEQ multiplex PCR; TCRdb stores in-frame clones only, minus some. V and J calls and clone size are those listed in that table; D and trimming were worked out from the DNA. The sample lists 250,000 or so clones, 90% occurring once. The sample belongs to a study of blood T cell repertoires in COVID-19. Overall study context: Acute and convalescent COVID-19 samples came from the United States, Italy and Spain. PBMCs, B-cell-depleted T cells, or T cells were the source of the cDNA or gDNA that made up the material.

The sample taken for sequencing was peripheral blood. The sequence was obtained from a woman aged 55 to 70 with COVID-19, enrolled during active disease.

CDR3 residues: CSASKVAGGTDTQYF. CDR3 nucleotides: TGCAGTGCTAGTAAGGTAGCGGGGGGCACAGATACGCAGTATTTT. V usage is TRBV20-1 and J usage is TRBJ2-3; 9 bases align to TRBD2. CDR3 length equals 15 residues. V lost 3 bases and J lost 1; bases outside the gene matches: 5. Germline CDR1 reads DFQATT; CDR2 reads SNEGSKA (reference sequence).